This TCR beta chain was found in a study of beta chain features in type 1 diabetes. TCRB transcripts that were expressed got sequenced, as all of the isolated RNA had been reverse transcribed. Profiling relied on immunoSEQ multiplex PCR, and the TCRdb table lists in-frame clones only, not all of them. This sample yields about 370,000 clones, of which about 14% are seen a single time; 0.019% belongs to the top ten. The germline CDR1 and CDR2 sequences are SGHTA and FQGTGA. CDR3 length equals 15 residues. Trimming stripped 2 bases from V and 7 bases from J, with 15 bases between. This clonotype was obtained from a woman between 18 and 30 years old in good health. The chain has TRBV7-3 and TRBJ2-1; D may be TRBD2 (6 bases). The sample comprised naive CD4+ T cells from blood. The CDR3 loop reads CASSLPGSPRNEQFF. The CDR3 region has the DNA TGTGCCAGCAGCTTACCCGGGAGCCCCAGGAATGAGCAGTTCTTC.